The source of this T cell receptor beta chain is a study of cytomegalovirus exposure and HLA in healthy donors. PCR used 60 Vbeta primers and 13 Jbeta primers. The repertoire was sequenced with immunoSEQ multiplex PCR; TCRdb's copy has only in-frame clones and lacks some. The sample lists about 99,000 clones; over 60% were seen once. A note on this clone: Its antigen is still unknown.

CDR3 length: 13 amino acids. The germline V gene encodes CDR1 GTSNPN and CDR2 SVGIG (reference sequence). The V end lost 4 bases, the J end lost 2 bases, and 8 bases lay between the germline ends. Points from the study as a whole: Prior analysis indicated that the majority of TCR beta V segments exhibited productivity approximately 90% or approximately 30% of the time. As a later analysis revealed, the rate of TCR association differed by HLA locus, with DRB1 most and HLA-C fewest.

J is TRBJ1-4 and V is TRBV30; D unresolved. The sample consisted of PBMCs. The clonotype comes from a male donor in good health and CMV-seropositive. The CDR3 region is CAWNSRTNEKLFF. CDR3 DNA sequence: TGTGCCTGGAATAGTCGCACTAATGAAAAACTGTTTTTT.